This T cell receptor (beta chain) was sequenced in a study of blood T cell repertoires in COVID-19. Turning to the study itself: COVID-19 samples from acute and convalescent phases originated in the United States, Italy and Spain.

The V gene end was trimmed by 0 bases and the J gene end by 9 bases; junction bases not matched to a gene: 11. The CDR3 sequence is 15 residues long. Germline CDR1 reads SGHRS; CDR2 reads YFSETQ. Using immunoSEQ multiplex PCR, the repertoire was profiled, and TCRdb retains in-frame clones only, with some absent. The data show fewer than 50,000 clones, with around 89% seen just once and around a quarter held by the top ten. The sequence was obtained from a man aged 60-69 years with active or convalescent COVID-19. V usage is TRBV5-1 and J usage is TRBJ2-7, with TRBD2 matching 8 bases. The sequencing sample was made of peripheral blood. CDR3 in amino acids: CASSLVAGSPEAQYF. In DNA form, the CDR3 reads TGCGCCAGCAGCTTGGTAGCGGGAAGCCCTGAGGCGCAGTACTTC.